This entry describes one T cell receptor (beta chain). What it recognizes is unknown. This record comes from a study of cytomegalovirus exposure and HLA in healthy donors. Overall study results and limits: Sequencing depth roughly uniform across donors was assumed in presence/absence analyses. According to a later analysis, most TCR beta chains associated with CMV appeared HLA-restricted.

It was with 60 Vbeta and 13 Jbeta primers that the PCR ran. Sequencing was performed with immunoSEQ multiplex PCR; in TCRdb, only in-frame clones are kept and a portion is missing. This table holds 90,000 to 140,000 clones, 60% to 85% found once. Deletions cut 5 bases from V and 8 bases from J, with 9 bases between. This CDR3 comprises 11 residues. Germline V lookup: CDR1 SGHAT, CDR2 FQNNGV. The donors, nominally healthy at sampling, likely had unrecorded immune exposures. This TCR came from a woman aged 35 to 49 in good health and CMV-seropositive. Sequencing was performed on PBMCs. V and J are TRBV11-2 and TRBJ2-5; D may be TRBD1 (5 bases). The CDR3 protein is CASSLTGTQYF. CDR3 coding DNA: TGTGCCAGCAGCCTCACAGGTACCCAGTACTTC.